The 20 T cell receptor beta chains below were found in one sample sequenced in a study of cytomegalovirus exposure and HLA in healthy donors. 60 Vbeta and 13 Jbeta primers were used in PCR. Assay used: immunoSEQ multiplex PCR; TCRdb lists only in-frame clones, some missing. The sample shows 150,000 to 200,000 clones, more than 80% of them seen only once. Sequenced: PBMCs. Every receptor here comes from a male donor in good health and CMV-seronegative.

The chain is built from TRBV28 and TRBJ1-2; the D gene is possibly TRBD1 (6 bases). The germline gives CDR1 MDHEN, CDR2 SYDVKM. Trimming cost V 5 bases and J 2 bases, with 18 bases left between them. The CDR3 contains 16 residues. This chain's CDR3 is CASSTHQGQGNYGYTF. The CDR3 region has the DNA TGTGCCAGCAGTACCCACCAGGGGCAAGGAAACTATGGCTACACCTTC.

The rearrangement links TRBV19 to TRBJ2-7, with 8 bases matching TRBD1. Trimming at V came to 6 bases and at J to 2 bases, leaving 9 bases not matched to a gene. Per the germline V gene, CDR1 is LNHDA and CDR2 is SQIVND (reference sequence). The CDR3 has 15 amino acids. CDR3 DNA: TGTGCCAGTAGGCCGGACAGGGCTCCCCCCTACGAGCAGTACTTC. It is translated as CASRPDRAPPYEQYF.

The chain links TRBV19 to TRBJ1-5; unclear D gene. Looked up from germline, CDR1 is LNHDA and CDR2 is SQIVND (reference sequence). This CDR3 spans 13 amino acids. Trimming stripped 9 bases from V and 1 base from J, with 10 bases between. The CDR3 coding sequence is TGTGCCAGCGCCGGGTCCAGCAATCAGCCCCAGCATTTT. It specifies CASAGSSNQPQHF.

The V gene is TRBV7-6, the J gene TRBJ2-6, with 7 positions matching TRBD1. The CDR3 runs to 17 residues. Per germline, CDR1 SGHVS and CDR2 FNYEAQ. Trimming removed 4 bases from V and 1 base from J; junction bases left unmatched: 7. The CDR3 region has the DNA TGTGCCAGCAGCTGGGGACAGTTGGGTTCTGGGGCCAACGTCCTGACTTTC. This encodes CASSWGQLGSGANVLTF.

The chain carries TRBV5-1 and TRBJ2-3; D is undetermined. Germline V CDR1 and CDR2: SGHRS, YFSETQ. The ends were cut back, 5 bases at V and 4 bases at J, with 20 bases in the middle. This CDR3 region has 16 residues. The CDR3 is CASSKKLPDTPDTQYF. DNA of the CDR3: TGCGCCAGCAGTAAAAAGCTCCCCGATACCCCAGATACGCAGTATTTT.

V gene TRBV28 combines with J gene TRBJ2-1; TRBD2 agrees at 14 bases. Germline CDR1 MDHEN, CDR2 SYDVKM. The CDR3 runs to 19 residues. Trimming removed 2 bases from V and 4 bases from J; junction bases left unmatched: 10. As DNA, the CDR3 is TGTGCCAGCAGTTTAAAGAGACTAGCGGGAGGGAAAGGGTACAATGAGCAGTTCTTC. Protein sequence: CASSLKRLAGGKGYNEQFF.

The V gene is TRBV6-6, the J gene TRBJ1-2, with TRBD1 matching 7 bases. V was pared by 3 bases and J by 6 bases, with 10 bases of the junction left unmatched. The V gene's germline CDR1 is MNHNY and CDR2 SVGAGI (reference sequence). The CDR3 is made up of 15 amino acids. The CDR3 DNA reads as TGTGCCAGCAGTTATGATGCAGGGGGGTTGGATGGCTACACCTTC. Protein product: CASSYDAGGLDGYTF.

This clone appeared once. V is TRBV19 and J is TRBJ1-3, with a weak D call TRBD1 (5 bases). This CDR3 is built from 15 residues. The V end lost 6 bases, the J end lost 1 base, and 13 bases lay between the germline ends. Germline V gene lookup returns CDR1 LNHDA and CDR2 SQIVND (reference sequence). This CDR3 reads CASRLTETSGNTIYF. As DNA, the CDR3 is TGTGCCAGTAGGCTGACAGAGACATCTGGAAACACCATATATTTT.

This clone came up once. The junction shows a germline mismatch at one end, possibly a read error. The genes are TRBV7-8 and TRBJ2-1; no clear D. Germline assignment: CDR1 SGHVS and CDR2 FQNEAQ. CDR3 size: 13 residues. Here the CDR3 reads CASNLGAYNEQFF. The CDR3 DNA sequence: TGTGCCAGCAACTTAGGCGCTTACAATGAGCAGTTCTTC. The entire variable domain, with the rest obtained from reference TRBV7-8 and TRBJ2-1, is as follows: GAGVSQSPRYKVAKRGQDVALRCDPISGHVSLFWYQQALGQGPEFLTYFQNEAQLDKSGLPSDRFFAERPEGSVSTLKIQRTQQEDSAVYLCASNLGAYNEQFFGPGTRLTVL.

The chain is built from TRBV27 and TRBJ2-7, with TRBD2 matching over 15 bases. V dropped 6 bases and J dropped 7; count of bases not matched to a gene: 10. Germline V gene sequence: CDR1 MNHEY, CDR2 SMNVEV (reference sequence). This CDR3 comprises 16 residues. The CDR3 DNA sequence: TGTGCCAGCAGCCCCATGGGACTAGCGGGAGGTGGAGAGCAGTACTTC. Translation: CASSPMGLAGGGEQYF.

The rearrangement uses TRBV2 and TRBJ2-3; 10 bases line up with TRBD2. The CDR3 length is 16 residues. The V gene's germline CDR1 is SNHLY and CDR2 FYNNEI. J was trimmed by 6 bases and V by 8 bases; bases with no gene match: 14. CDR3 coding DNA: TGTGCCAGCTCGAACGGACTAGCGGCCGGGAGGGATACGCAGTATTTT. Translated: CASSNGLAAGRDTQYF.

The V gene is TRBV11-2, the J gene TRBJ2-7; D gene ambiguous. The CDR3 is 15 residues long. Germline-derived CDR1 and CDR2 are SGHAT and FQNNGV. The V end was cut by 6 bases, the J end by 1 base, with 16 bases between. This CDR3 reads CASRSPIQDSYEQYF. The CDR3 nucleotides are TGTGCCAGCAGAAGCCCAATCCAGGATTCCTACGAGCAGTACTTC.

The chain uses TRBV7-2 and TRBJ2-3; 9 bases match TRBD2. This CDR3 has 15 residues. The V gene's germline CDR1 is SGHTA and CDR2 FQGNSA. Trimming at V came to 3 bases and at J to 4 bases, leaving 5 bases not matched to a gene. The CDR3 region has the DNA TGTGCCAGCAGCTTGGCGGGAGGGCCGCCAGATACGCAGTATTTT. Protein sequence: CASSLAGGPPDTQYF.

V usage is TRBV27 and J usage is TRBJ2-3; D possibly corresponds to TRBD2 (6 bases). The germline V gene has CDR1 MNHEY and CDR2 SMNVEV (reference sequence). The CDR3 has 16 amino acids. Trimming stripped 5 bases from V and 2 bases from J, with 17 bases between. The CDR3 sequence is CASSKPGALYTDTQYF. The CDR3 region has the DNA TGTGCCAGCAGTAAACCGGGAGCACTCTACACAGATACGCAGTATTTT.

The rearrangement uses TRBV6-5 and TRBJ1-2, with 7 nucleotides matching TRBD1. After removal of 6 bases from V and 4 bases from J, the junction contained 8 bases not matched to a gene. The germline CDR1 and CDR2 sequences are MNHEY and SVGAGI. The CDR3 is made up of 14 amino acids. CDR3 in DNA: TGTGCCAGCAGACGCCAACAGGGGATCTATGGCTACACCTTC. Residues: CASRRQQGIYGYTF.

The chain is built from TRBV19 and TRBJ2-2; tentatively, D is TRBD1 (6 bases). The CDR3 runs to 13 residues. Trimming shortened V by 5 bases and J by 6 bases, and 10 bases separated the two germline ends. From germline, CDR1 is LNHDA and CDR2 SQIVND (reference sequence). CDR3 in amino acids: CASSQTGSGELFF. In DNA form, the CDR3 reads TGTGCCAGTAGTCAAACAGGGTCCGGGGAGCTGTTTTTT.

This clone was observed a single time. The chain links TRBV18 to TRBJ2-4; TRBD2 matches at 7 bases. Unmatched junction bases numbered 2, after V lost 2 bases and J lost 4 bases. The CDR3 runs 14 residues. Germline values: CDR1 KGHSH, CDR2 LQKENI. The CDR3 is CASSPSAGKNIQYF. The CDR3 DNA is TGTGCCAGCTCACCATCAGCGGGGAAAAACATTCAGTACTTC. Variable domain in full (rest from reference TRBV18 and TRBJ2-4): NAGVMQNPRHLVRRRGQEARLRCSPMKGHSHVYWYRQLPEEGLKFMVYLQKENIIDESGMPKERFSAEFPKEGPSILRIQQVVRGDSAAYFCASSPSAGKNIQYFGAGTRLSVL.

The chain carries TRBV6-5 and TRBJ1-2; D may be TRBD1 (5 bases). The CDR3 consists of 12 residues. Per the germline V gene, CDR1 is MNHEY and CDR2 is SVGAGI. V gave up 2 bases and J gave up 5 bases, with 6 bases separating them. CDR3 protein: CASSYRGYGYTF. The CDR3 DNA reads TGTGCCAGCAGTTACAGGGGTTATGGCTACACCTTC.

The J gene is TRBJ1-2, the V gene TRBV11-2; D is perhaps TRBD1 (6 bases). Trimming shortened V by 0 bases and J by 4 bases, and 12 bases separated the two germline ends. This CDR3 is built from 15 residues. The germline V gene has CDR1 SGHAT and CDR2 FQNNGV. In nucleotides, the CDR3 is TGTGCCAGCAGCTTAGATACAGGGACCTCCTATGGCTACACCTTC. Protein sequence: CASSLDTGTSYGYTF.

This clone was recorded a few times. The chain has TRBV6-4 and TRBJ2-1; the match to TRBD1 covers 7 bases. This CDR3 has 15 amino acids. Trimming took 2 bases from V and 1 from J; bases not matched to a gene: 2. Looked up from germline, CDR1 is MRHNA and CDR2 is SNTAGT. The CDR3 DNA reads as TGTGCCAGCAGTGACGAGACAGGGTCCTACAATGAGCAGTTCTTC. Protein sequence: CASSDETGSYNEQFF.